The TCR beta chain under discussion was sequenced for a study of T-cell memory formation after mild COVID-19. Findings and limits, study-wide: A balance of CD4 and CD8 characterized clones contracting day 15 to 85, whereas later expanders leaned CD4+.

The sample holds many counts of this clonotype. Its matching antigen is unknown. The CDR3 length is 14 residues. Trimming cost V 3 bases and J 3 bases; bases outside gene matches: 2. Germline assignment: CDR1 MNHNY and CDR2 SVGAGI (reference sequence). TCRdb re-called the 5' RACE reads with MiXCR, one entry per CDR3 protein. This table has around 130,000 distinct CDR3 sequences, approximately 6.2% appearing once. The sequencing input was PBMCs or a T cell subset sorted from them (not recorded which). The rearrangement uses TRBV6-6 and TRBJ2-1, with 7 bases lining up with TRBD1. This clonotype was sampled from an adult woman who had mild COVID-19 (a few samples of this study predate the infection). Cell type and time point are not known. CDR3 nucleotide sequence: TGTGCCAGCAGTTATAGGGGGCTCTACAATGAGCAGTTCTTC. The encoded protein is CASSYRGLYNEQFF.